This T cell receptor beta chain emerged from a study of control samples from healthy donors and cancer patients. Libraries were prepared by immunoSEQ multiplex PCR; TCRdb keeps only in-frame clonotypes and omits some of them. Of about 100,000 clones in the sample, approximately 90% were seen once. The CDR3 is made up of 15 amino acids. Germline assignment: CDR1 MDHEN and CDR2 SYDVKM. V lost 6 bases and J lost 7; bases outside the gene matches: 7. Sequenced input: blood. The gene calls are TRBV28 and TRBJ1-4; 11 bases fit TRBD1. This clonotype originated in a woman between 18 and 30 years old in good health. This CDR3 reads CASSTGGTGGEKLFF. Here the CDR3 DNA reads TGTGCCAGCAGCACAGGTGGGACAGGGGGTGAAAAACTGTTTTTT.